The 2 T cell receptor beta chains below all came from one sample that was sequenced in a study of CD8 T cells in ankylosing spondylitis. TCRdb re-called the 5' RACE reads with MiXCR, one entry per CDR3 protein. The table lists 200,000 to 250,000 distinct CDR3 sequences, approximately 30% of them singletons. The material sequenced was blood, either unsorted or a sorted T cell fraction (not recorded which). The receptors shown here come from a male donor with ankylosing spondylitis or in good health (not recorded which).

Notes on this clonotype: A much bigger clone sits one base away, suggesting this may be a read error. This chain uses TRBV20-1 with TRBJ2-7, with TRBD2 as a possible D gene (6 bases). The CDR3 extends over 17 amino acids. The germline CDR1 and CDR2 sequences are DFQATT and SNEGSKA (reference sequence). The DNA of the CDR3 is TGCTGTGCTAGAGATAGGTGGGGGGAGAACCACCCCAACGAGCAGTACTTC. Protein sequence: CCARDRWGENHPNEQYF.

The chain has TRBV14 and TRBJ1-1, with a tentative D call TRBD1 (6 bases). Germline CDR1 reads SGHDN; CDR2 reads FVKESK. This CDR3 comprises 15 residues. V lost 2 bases, J lost 3 bases, and 13 bases lay in between. CDR3 coding DNA: TGTGCCAGCAGCCAACTGCCGACAGGATACACTGAAGCTTTCTTT. Translated: CASSQLPTGYTEAFF. The full variable domain, rest sourced from reference TRBV14 and TRBJ1-1, is EAGVTQFPSHSVIEKGQTVTLRCDPISGHDNLYWYRRVMGKEIKFLLHFVKESKQDESGMPNNRFLAERTGGTYSTLKVQPAELEDSGVYFCASSQLPTGYTEAFFGQGTRLTVV.